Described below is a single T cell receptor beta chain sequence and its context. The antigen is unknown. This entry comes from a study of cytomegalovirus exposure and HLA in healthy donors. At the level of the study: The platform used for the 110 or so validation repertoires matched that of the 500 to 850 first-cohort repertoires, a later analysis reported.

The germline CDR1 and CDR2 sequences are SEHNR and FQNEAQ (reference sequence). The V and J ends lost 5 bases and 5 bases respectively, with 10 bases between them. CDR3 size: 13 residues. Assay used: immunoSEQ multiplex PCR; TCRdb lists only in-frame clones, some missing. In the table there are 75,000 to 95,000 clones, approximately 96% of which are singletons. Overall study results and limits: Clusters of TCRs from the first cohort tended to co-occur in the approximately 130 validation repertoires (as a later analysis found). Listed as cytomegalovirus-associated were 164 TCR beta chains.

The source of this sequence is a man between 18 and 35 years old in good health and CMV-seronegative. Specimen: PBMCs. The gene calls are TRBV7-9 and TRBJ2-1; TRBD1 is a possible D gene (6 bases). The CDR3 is CASSPRQDNEQFF. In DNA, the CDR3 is TGTGCCAGCAGCCCCCGACAGGACAATGAGCAGTTCTTC.